Presented here are 2 T cell receptor beta chains from one specimen sequenced in a study of blood T cell repertoires in COVID-19. Some clones are missing from TCRdb's copy, which holds only in-frame ones; the method was immunoSEQ multiplex PCR. Counted here are about 150,000 clones, 87% occurring once; the ten biggest clones make up less than 5%. The sequenced sample was PBMCs or T cells enriched from blood (not recorded which). Receptor source: a woman between 40 and 50 years old who had been exposed to COVID-19.

The chain carries TRBV28 and TRBJ1-2; 9 bases align to TRBD1. Germline V lookup: CDR1 MDHEN, CDR2 SYDVKM. The CDR3 has 13 residues. Unmatched junction bases numbered 5, after V lost 6 bases and J lost 6 bases. CDR3 coding DNA: TGTGCCAGCAGGAGACAGGGGGAGGATGGCTACACCTTC. It is translated as CASRRQGEDGYTF.

The chain recombines TRBV7-2 with TRBJ2-5, with 11 bases that match TRBD2. Trimming cost V 4 bases and J 0 bases; bases outside gene matches: 4. The CDR3 consists of 16 residues. Germline loops: CDR1 SGHTA, CDR2 FQGNSA. CDR3 nucleotides: TGTGCCAGCAGCTCGTTACTAGCGGGGGACCAAGAGACCCAGTACTTC. It codes for CASSSLLAGDQETQYF.